This is a list of T cell receptor beta chains from one sample in a study of blood T cells in healthy people across ages. In TCRdb, the 5' RACE reads were re-called with MiXCR into one record per CDR3 protein. Of some 900,000 distinct CDR3 sequences listed, roughly 52% are singletons. The specimen sequenced was blood. Source of these receptors: a man aged 25-45 years in good health. Each CDR3 is given with its conserved first and last residue. Each record gives: J gene, clone size, D gene, V gene, CDR3 protein, CDR3 DNA. D genes are given only for firm matches. Size tells how often a clone was seen (once, few, many) or the class of an expanded clone, and some rows leave it out.

>TRBJ2-1|-|TRBD2|TRBV5-5
CASSSPRGGSGPNEQFF
TGTGCCAGCAGCTCCCCCCGGGGTGGTAGCGGGCCCAATGAGCAGTTCTTC
>TRBJ1-4|-|-|TRBV3-1
CASSQEEGRYEKLFF
TGTGCCAGCAGCCAAGAAGAGGGGAGGTATGAAAAACTGTTTTTT
>TRBJ1-6|-|TRBD1|TRBV7-6
CASSSGTADNSPLHF
TGTGCCAGCAGCTCCGGGACAGCCGATAATTCACCCCTCCACTTT
>TRBJ1-1|-|TRBD1|TRBV5-1
CASGWTGEIDTEAFF
TGCGCCAGCGGTTGGACAGGGGAAATCGACACTGAAGCTTTCTTT
>TRBJ1-5|-|TRBD1|TRBV4-1
CASSQGQGSAQPQHF
TGCGCCAGCAGCCAGGGACAGGGATCAGCTCAGCCCCAGCATTTT
>TRBJ2-7|-|TRBD2|TRBV28
CASRAGLPDYEQYF
TGTGCCAGCAGAGCGGGACTACCCGACTACGAGCAGTACTTC
>TRBJ1-4|-|TRBD1|TRBV7-2
CASSIQGAANEKLFF
TGTGCCAGCAGTATTCAGGGGGCGGCTAATGAAAAACTGTTTTTT
>TRBJ2-3|-|TRBD2|TRBV7-2
CASSPLAGAADTQYF
TGTGCCAGCAGCCCTCTAGCGGGGGCCGCAGATACGCAGTATTTT
>TRBJ1-4|once|TRBD1|TRBV28
CASRRTGGKKLFF
TGTGCCAGCAGACGGACAGGGGGCAAAAAACTGTTTTTT
>TRBJ1-4|few|TRBD1|TRBV5-1
CASSFRGAGEKLFF
TGCGCCAGCAGCTTCAGGGGGGCCGGTGAAAAACTGTTTTTT
>TRBJ2-5|-|TRBD2|TRBV7-8
CASSLARRLAGFQETQYF
TGTGCCAGCAGCTTAGCCCGGAGACTAGCGGGGTTTCAAGAGACCCAGTACTTC
>TRBJ2-3|-|TRBD1|TRBV29-1
CSALGQYTDTQYF
TGCAGCGCCCTGGGACAGTACACAGATACGCAGTATTTT
>TRBJ2-3|once|-|TRBV12-3/TRBV12-4
CASRDYRERTDTQYF
TGTGCCAGCAGGGACTACAGGGAGAGAACAGATACGCAGTATTTC
>TRBJ2-4|-|TRBD1|TRBV20-1
CSARDPQGAGNIQYF
TGCAGTGCTAGAGACCCACAGGGGGCAGGAAACATTCAGTACTTC
>TRBJ1-1|few|-|TRBV3-1
CASSGTGVVNTEAFF
TGTGCCAGCAGCGGGACGGGTGTGGTGAACACTGAAGCTTTCTTT
>TRBJ1-1|-|TRBD1|TRBV6-5
CASSYPVNRGPLRDTEAFF
TGTGCCAGCAGTTACCCTGTAAACAGGGGGCCCCTTAGGGACACTGAAGCTTTCTTT
>TRBJ1-2|few|TRBD1|TRBV7-9
CASSLIEQGRYGYTF
TGTGCCAGCAGCCTCATCGAACAGGGGAGGTATGGCTACACCTTC
>TRBJ2-7|-|-|TRBV20-1
CSARGLATYEQYF
TGCAGTGCGAGAGGACTGGCGACCTACGAGCAGTACTTC
>TRBJ2-7|-|TRBD2|TRBV9
CASSPGLATHEQYF
TGTGCCAGCAGCCCTGGACTAGCGACTCACGAGCAGTACTTC
>TRBJ2-5|-|TRBD2|TRBV2
CASSGLADGETQYF
TGTGCCAGCAGTGGACTAGCGGACGGGGAGACCCAGTACTTC
>TRBJ2-7|few|-|TRBV29-1
CSVGLRDASYEQYF
TGCAGCGTTGGTTTAAGAGACGCATCCTACGAGCAGTACTTC
>TRBJ2-7|-|TRBD2|TRBV10-3
CATSTSGGAGEQYF
TGTGCCACCAGCACCAGCGGGGGGGCAGGGGAGCAGTACTTC
>TRBJ2-5|few|-|TRBV29-1
CSVAASSETQYF
TGCAGCGTGGCCGCCTCGTCGGAGACCCAGTACTTC
>TRBJ2-1|-|TRBD1|TRBV29-1
CSVQTDRREFF
TGCAGCGTTCAGACGGACAGGCGGGAGTTCTTC
>TRBJ2-2|-|TRBD1|TRBV20-1
CSAPLRTGPTGELFF
TGCAGTGCCCCGCTCAGGACAGGGCCCACCGGGGAGCTGTTTTTT